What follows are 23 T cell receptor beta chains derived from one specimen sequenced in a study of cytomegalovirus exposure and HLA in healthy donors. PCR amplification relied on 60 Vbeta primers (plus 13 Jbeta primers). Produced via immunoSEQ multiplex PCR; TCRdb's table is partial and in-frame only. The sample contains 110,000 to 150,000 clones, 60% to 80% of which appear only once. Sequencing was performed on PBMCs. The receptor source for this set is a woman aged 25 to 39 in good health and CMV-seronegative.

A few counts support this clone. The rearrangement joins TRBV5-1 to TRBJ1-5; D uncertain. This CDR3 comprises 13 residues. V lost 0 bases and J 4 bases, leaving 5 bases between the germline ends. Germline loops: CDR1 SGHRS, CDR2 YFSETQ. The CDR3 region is CASSLGTNQPQHF. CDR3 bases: TGCGCCAGCAGCTTGGGAACTAATCAGCCCCAGCATTTT.

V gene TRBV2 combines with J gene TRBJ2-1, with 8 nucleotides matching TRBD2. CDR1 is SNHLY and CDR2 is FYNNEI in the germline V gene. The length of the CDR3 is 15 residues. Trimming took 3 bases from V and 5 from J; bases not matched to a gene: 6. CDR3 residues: CASSEDSGGHNEQFF. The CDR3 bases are TGTGCCAGCAGTGAGGACAGCGGGGGCCACAATGAGCAGTTCTTC.

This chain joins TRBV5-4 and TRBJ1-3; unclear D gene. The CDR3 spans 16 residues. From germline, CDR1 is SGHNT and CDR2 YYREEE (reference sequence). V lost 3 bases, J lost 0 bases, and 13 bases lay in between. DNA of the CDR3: TGTGCCAGCAGCTGGGGTGCGGGCTTCTCTGGAAACACCATATATTTT. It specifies CASSWGAGFSGNTIYF.

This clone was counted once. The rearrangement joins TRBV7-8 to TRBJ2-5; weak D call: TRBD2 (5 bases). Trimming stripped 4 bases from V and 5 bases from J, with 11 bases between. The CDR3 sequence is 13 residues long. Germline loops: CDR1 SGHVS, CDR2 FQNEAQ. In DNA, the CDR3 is TGTGCCAGCAGCTCGGGGTGGGTCGAGACCCAGTACTTC. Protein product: CASSSGWVETQYF.

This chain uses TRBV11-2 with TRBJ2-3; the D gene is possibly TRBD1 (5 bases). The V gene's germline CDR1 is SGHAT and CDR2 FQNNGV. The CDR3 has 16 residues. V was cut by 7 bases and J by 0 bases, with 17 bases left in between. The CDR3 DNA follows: TGTGCCAGCACCTCCAAAGGGGTGTGGAGCACAGATACGCAGTATTTT. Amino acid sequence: CASTSKGVWSTDTQYF.

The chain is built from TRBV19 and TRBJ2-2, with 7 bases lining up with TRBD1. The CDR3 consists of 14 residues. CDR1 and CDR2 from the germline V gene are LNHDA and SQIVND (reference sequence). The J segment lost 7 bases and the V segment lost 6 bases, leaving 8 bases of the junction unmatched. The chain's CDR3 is CASSQGGRDGELFF. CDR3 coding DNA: TGTGCCAGTAGCCAAGGGGGCAGGGACGGGGAGCTGTTTTTT.

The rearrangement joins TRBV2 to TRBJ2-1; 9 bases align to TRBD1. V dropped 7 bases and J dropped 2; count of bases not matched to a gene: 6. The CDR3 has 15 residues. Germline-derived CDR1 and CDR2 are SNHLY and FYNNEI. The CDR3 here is CASIPGTGTYNEQFF. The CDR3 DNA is TGTGCCAGCATTCCCGGGACAGGGACCTACAATGAGCAGTTCTTC.

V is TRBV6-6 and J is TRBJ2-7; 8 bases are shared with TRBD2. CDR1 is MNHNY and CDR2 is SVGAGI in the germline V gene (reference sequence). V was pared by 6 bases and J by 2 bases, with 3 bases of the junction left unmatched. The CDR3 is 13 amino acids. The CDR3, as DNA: TGTGCCAGCAGACGGGGGGGGGCCTACGAGCAGTACGTC. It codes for CASRRGGAYEQYV.

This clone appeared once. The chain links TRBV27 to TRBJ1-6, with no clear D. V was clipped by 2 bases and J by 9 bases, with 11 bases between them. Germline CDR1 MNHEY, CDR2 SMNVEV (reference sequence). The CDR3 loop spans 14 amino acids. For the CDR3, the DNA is TGTGCCAGCAGTTTAGAGGGAAGAGGTTCACCCCTCCACTTT. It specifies CASSLEGRGSPLHF.

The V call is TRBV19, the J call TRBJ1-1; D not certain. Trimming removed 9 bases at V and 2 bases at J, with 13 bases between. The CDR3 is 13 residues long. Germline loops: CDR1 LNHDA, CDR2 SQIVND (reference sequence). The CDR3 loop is CASDTFGNTEAFF. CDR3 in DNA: TGTGCCAGCGACACTTTTGGAAACACTGAAGCTTTCTTT.

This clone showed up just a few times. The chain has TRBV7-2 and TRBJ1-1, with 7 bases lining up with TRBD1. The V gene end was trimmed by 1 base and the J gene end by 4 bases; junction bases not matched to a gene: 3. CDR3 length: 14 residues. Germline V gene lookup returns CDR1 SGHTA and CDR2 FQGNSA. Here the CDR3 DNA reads TGTGCCAGCAGCTTAGGGTCAGGGGGCACTGAAGCTTTCTTT. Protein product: CASSLGSGGTEAFF.

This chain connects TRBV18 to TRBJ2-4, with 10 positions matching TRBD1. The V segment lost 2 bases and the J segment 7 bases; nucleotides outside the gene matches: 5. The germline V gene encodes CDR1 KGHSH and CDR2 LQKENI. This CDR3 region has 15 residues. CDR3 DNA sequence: TGTGCCAGCTCACCAGGGACAGGGGATTGGAACATTCAGTACTTC. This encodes CASSPGTGDWNIQYF.

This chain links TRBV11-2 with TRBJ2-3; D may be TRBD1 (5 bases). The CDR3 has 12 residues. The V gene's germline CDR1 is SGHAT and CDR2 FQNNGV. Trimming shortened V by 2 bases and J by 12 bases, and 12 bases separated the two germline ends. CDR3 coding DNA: TGTGCCAGCAGCTTACAACGGACACTCCAGTATTTT. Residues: CASSLQRTLQYF.

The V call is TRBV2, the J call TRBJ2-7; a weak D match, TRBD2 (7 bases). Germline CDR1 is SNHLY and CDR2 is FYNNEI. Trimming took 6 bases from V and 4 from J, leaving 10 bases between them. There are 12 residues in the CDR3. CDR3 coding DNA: TGTGCCAGCAGGAGCGGGACATACGAGCAGTACGTC. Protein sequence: CASRSGTYEQYV.

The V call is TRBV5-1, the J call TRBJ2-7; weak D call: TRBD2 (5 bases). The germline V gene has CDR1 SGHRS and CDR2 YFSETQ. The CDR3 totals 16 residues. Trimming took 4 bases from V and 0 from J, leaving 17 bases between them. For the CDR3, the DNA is TGCGCCAGCAGCCCCTCCCGGCGGGCGCTCTCCTACGAGCAGTACTTC. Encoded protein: CASSPSRRALSYEQYF.

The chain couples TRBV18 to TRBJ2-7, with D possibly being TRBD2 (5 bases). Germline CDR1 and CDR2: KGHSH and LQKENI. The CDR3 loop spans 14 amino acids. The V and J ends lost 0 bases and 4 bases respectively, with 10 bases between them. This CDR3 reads CASSPPAEDYEQYF. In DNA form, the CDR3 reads TGTGCCAGCTCACCACCAGCGGAGGATTACGAGCAGTACTTC.

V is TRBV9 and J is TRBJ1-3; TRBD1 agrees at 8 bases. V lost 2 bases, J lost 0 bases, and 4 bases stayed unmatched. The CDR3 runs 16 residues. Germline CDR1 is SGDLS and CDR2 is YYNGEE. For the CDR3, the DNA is TGTGCCAGCAGCGTCGACAGGGGTCTCTCTGGAAACACCATATATTTT. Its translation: CASSVDRGLSGNTIYF. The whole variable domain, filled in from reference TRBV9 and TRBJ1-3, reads DSGVTQTPKHLITATGQRVTLRCSPRSGDLSVYWYQQSLDQGLQFLIQYYNGEERAKGNILERFSAQQFPDLHSELNLSSLELGDSALYFCASSVDRGLSGNTIYFGEGSWLTVV.

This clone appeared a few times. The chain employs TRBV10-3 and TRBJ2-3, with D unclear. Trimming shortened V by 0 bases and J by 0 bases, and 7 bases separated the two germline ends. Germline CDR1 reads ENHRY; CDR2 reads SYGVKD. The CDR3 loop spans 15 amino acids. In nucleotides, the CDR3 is TGTGCCATCAGTGAGTCTTTTTCTAGCACAGATACGCAGTATTTT. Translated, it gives CAISESFSSTDTQYF.

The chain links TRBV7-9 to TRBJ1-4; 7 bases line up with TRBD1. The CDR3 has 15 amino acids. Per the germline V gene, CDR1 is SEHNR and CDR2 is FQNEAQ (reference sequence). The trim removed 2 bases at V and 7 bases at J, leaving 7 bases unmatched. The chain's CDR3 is CASSLYSGGSEKLFF. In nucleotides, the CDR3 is TGTGCCAGCAGCTTATATTCAGGGGGTTCTGAAAAACTGTTTTTT.

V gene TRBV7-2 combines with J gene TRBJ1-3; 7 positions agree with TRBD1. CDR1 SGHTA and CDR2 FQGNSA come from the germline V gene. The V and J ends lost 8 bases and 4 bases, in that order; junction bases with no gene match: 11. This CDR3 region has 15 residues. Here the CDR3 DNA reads TGTGCCAGCCGATTCGTGACAGGGAACGGAAACACCATATATTTT. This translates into CASRFVTGNGNTIYF.

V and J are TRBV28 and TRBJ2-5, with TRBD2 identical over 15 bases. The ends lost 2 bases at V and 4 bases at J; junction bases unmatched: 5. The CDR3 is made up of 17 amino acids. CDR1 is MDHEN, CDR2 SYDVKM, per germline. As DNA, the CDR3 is TGTGCCAGCAGTTTAGGACTAGCGGGGGGGATCGGAGAGACCCAGTACTTC. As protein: CASSLGLAGGIGETQYF.

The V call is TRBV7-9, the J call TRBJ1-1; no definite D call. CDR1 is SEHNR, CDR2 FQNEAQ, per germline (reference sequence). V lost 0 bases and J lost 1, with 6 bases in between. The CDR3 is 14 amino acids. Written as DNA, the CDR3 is TGTGCCAGCAGCTTAGCCCTCGGGAACACTGAAGCTTTCTTT. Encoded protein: CASSLALGNTEAFF. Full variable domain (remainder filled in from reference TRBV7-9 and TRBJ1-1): DTGVSQNPRHKITKRGQNVTFRCDPISEHNRLYWYRQTLGQGPEFLTYFQNEAQLEKSRLLSDRFSAERPKGSFSTLEIQRTEQGDSAMYLCASSLALGNTEAFFGQGTRLTVV.

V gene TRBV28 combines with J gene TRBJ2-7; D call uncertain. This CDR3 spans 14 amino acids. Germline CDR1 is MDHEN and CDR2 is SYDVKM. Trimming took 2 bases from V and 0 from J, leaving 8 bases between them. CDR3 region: CASSLGQTSYEQYV. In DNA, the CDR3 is TGTGCCAGCAGTTTAGGGCAGACCTCCTACGAGCAGTACGTC.